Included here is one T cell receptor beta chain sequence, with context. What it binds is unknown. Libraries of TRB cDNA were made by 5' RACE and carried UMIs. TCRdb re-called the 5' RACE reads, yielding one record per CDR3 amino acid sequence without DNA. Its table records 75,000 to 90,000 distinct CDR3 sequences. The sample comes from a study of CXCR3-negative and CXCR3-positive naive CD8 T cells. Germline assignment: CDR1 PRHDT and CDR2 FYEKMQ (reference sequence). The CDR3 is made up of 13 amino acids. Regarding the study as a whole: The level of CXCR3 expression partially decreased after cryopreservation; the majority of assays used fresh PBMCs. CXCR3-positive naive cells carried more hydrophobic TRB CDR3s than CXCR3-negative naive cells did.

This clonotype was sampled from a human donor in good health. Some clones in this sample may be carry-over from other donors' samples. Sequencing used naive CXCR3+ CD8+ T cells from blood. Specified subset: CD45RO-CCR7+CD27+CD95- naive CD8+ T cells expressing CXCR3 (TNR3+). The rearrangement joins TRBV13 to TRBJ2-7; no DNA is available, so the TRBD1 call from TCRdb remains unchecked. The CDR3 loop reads CASSSGTGAEQYF.